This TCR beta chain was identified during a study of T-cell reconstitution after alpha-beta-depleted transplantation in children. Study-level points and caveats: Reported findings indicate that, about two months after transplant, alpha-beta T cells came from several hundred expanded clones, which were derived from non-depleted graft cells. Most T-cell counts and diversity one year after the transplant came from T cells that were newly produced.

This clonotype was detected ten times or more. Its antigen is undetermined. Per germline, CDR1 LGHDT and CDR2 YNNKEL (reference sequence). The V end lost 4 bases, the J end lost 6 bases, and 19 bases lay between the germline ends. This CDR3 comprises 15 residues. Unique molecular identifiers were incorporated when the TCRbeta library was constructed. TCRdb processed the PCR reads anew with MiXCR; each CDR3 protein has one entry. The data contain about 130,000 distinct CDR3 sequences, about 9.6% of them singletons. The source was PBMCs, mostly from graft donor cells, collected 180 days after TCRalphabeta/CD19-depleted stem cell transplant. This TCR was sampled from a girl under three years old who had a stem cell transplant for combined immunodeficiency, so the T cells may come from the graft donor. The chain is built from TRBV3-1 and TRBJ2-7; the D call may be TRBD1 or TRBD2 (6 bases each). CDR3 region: CASSPFEGGPLEQYF. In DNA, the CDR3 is TGTGCCAGCAGCCCTTTTGAGGGGGGTCCTCTCGAGCAGTACTTC.